This record covers a single TCR beta chain. Using a J-beta primer mix together with a sample-barcoded 5' primer, a second PCR was run for roughly 7 to 11 cycles. TCRdb re-derived calls from the 5' RACE reads in MiXCR, one entry per CDR3 protein. The sample shows fewer than 700,000 distinct CDR3 sequences, around 38% of them seen only once. This specimen belongs to a study of blood T cells in healthy people across ages. V dropped 4 bases and J dropped 15 bases, with 17 bases sitting between them. Germline-derived CDR1 and CDR2 are SGHRS and YFSETQ. This CDR3 spans 12 amino acids. The rearrangement links TRBV5-1 to TRBJ2-1; D unclear. The source is a man older than 75 in good health. Sequencing was performed on blood. The CDR3: CASSPGLGIGFF. CDR3 nucleotide sequence: TGCGCCAGCAGCCCCGGGTTGGGGATTGGGTTCTTC.